The rows below give T cell receptor beta chains drawn from one sample of a study of neurological immune-mediated disorders. Each CDR3 protein is one row after TCRdb ran MiXCR on the 5' RACE reads. The sample has some 46,000 distinct CDR3 sequences, 3.5% to 5% seen once. Sequences were obtained from PBMCs. The receptors derive from a woman aged 55-69 years with multiple sclerosis. The CDR3 runs from the conserved cysteine through the conserved F or W. The D gene is left open where the match is weak. Part of the rows lack a size; the others show once, few, many or a class for expanded clones.

abundance	d_gene	j_gene	v_gene	CDR3aa	CDR3nt
many	.	TRBJ1-4	TRBV11-2	CASSLGEKLFF	TGTGCCAGCAGCTTGGGTGAAAAACTGTTTTTT
many	TRBD2	TRBJ2-1	TRBV10-3	CAISEYGRGDEQFF	TGTGCCATCAGTGAGTACGGGAGGGGCGATGAGCAGTTCTTC
many	.	TRBJ1-6	TRBV4-1	CASSQGPSPLHF	TGCGCCAGCAGCCAAGGACCTTCACCCCTCCACTTT
many	.	TRBJ2-5	TRBV10-3	CAIRGGDSGETQYF	TGTGCCATCAGGGGGGGGGACAGCGGAGAGACCCAGTACTTC
.	.	TRBJ2-3	TRBV7-2	CASRPAREDTQYF	TGTGCCAGCAGACCCGCCCGGGAAGATACGCAGTATTTT
many	TRBD2	TRBJ2-1	TRBV6-2/TRBV6-3	CASSRTSPSSYNEQFF	TGTGCCAGCAGTCGGACTAGCCCTAGCTCCTACAATGAGCAGTTCTTC
many	.	TRBJ2-5	TRBV28	CASSFLETQYF	TGTGCCAGCAGTTTTCTAGAGACCCAGTACTTC
many	TRBD1	TRBJ1-2	TRBV4-1	CASSHPGTGAYGYTF	TGCGCCAGCAGCCACCCCGGGACAGGGGCCTATGGCTACACCTTC
many	.	TRBJ1-1	TRBV7-9	CASSFANTEAFF	TGTGCCAGCAGCTTCGCGAACACTGAAGCTTTCTTT
many	TRBD1	TRBJ1-1	TRBV28	CASSSPDTGAEAFF	TGTGCCAGCAGTTCCCCCGACACAGGGGCTGAAGCTTTCTTT
many	.	TRBJ2-1	TRBV5-1	CASHGGGDYNEQFF	TGCGCCAGCCACGGAGGAGGTGACTACAATGAGCAGTTCTTC
.	.	TRBJ2-4	TRBV7-2	CASSHPPRGAKNIQYF	TGTGCCAGCAGCCATCCGCCGCGGGGAGCCAAAAACATTCAGTACTTC
many	.	TRBJ2-3	TRBV4-2	CASSQGPFNTDTQYF	TGTGCCAGCAGCCAAGGTCCTTTCAACACAGATACGCAGTATTTT
many	TRBD2	TRBJ2-1	TRBV5-1	CASSSGTSGRLYNEQFF	TGCGCCAGCAGCTCCGGGACTAGCGGGAGGCTCTACAATGAGCAGTTCTTC
.	TRBD1	TRBJ2-7	TRBV7-2	CASSSGGQGVYEQYF	TGTGCCAGCAGCTCCGGAGGACAGGGAGTATACGAGCAGTACTTC
.	.	TRBJ1-5	TRBV6-6	CASSPGAGMGQPQNF	TGTGCCAGCAGCCCGGGCGCCGGGATGGGTCAGCCCCAGAATTTT
few	.	TRBJ2-5	TRBV7-6	CASSGRGQALQETQYF	TGTGCCAGCAGCGGGAGGGGACAGGCGCTCCAAGAGACCCAGTACTTC
many	.	TRBJ2-4	TRBV10-1	CASSEWTEREGYLKNIQYF	TGCGCCAGCAGTGAGTGGACAGAGAGGGAAGGTTATCTAAAAAACATTCAGTACTTC
.	.	TRBJ2-7	TRBV20-1	CSARDRSPHEQYF	TGCAGTGCTAGAGATCGGTCTCCCCACGAGCAGTACTTC
many	.	TRBJ1-4	TRBV20-1	CSALGASGPTNEKLFF	TGCAGTGCTCTTGGCGCATCAGGTCCAACTAATGAAAAACTGTTTTTT
few	.	TRBJ1-4	TRBV5-1	CASSRDGERVEKLFF	TGCGCCAGCAGCCGAGACGGGGAGCGAGTGGAAAAACTGTTTTTT
few	TRBD2	TRBJ2-1	TRBV7-2	CASSLGTSGRGYGYEQFF	TGTGCCAGCAGCTTGGGGACTAGCGGGAGAGGATATGGGTATGAGCAGTTCTTC
few	TRBD2	TRBJ2-7	TRBV5-1	CASSSRGGASYEQYF	TGCGCCAGCAGCTCTCGCGGGGGGGCCTCCTACGAGCAGTACTTC
many	.	TRBJ1-5	TRBV29-1	CSGGEGSNQPQHF	TGCAGCGGTGGAGAGGGGAGCAATCAGCCCCAGCATTTT
many	.	TRBJ2-4	TRBV3-1	CASSQDRQGIQYF	TGTGCCAGCAGCCAAGACCGACAAGGGATTCAGTACTTC
many	.	TRBJ2-2	TRBV4-1	CASSRQDTGELFF	TGCGCCAGCAGCCGGCAGGACACCGGGGAGCTGTTTTTT
.	.	TRBJ2-5	TRBV7-9	CASSSGRGISRETQYF	TGTGCCAGCAGCAGCGGACGGGGCATATCAAGAGAGACCCAGTACTTC
many	.	TRBJ2-3	TRBV5-1	CASSLAMAALTDTQYF	TGCGCCAGCAGCTTGGCCATGGCAGCCCTCACAGATACGCAGTATTTT
many	TRBD2	TRBJ2-1	TRBV6-5	CASSLAGIYNEQFF	TGTGCCAGCAGCCTAGCGGGGATCTACAATGAGCAGTTCTTC
many	TRBD2	TRBJ2-2	TRBV4-1	CASSQSRLAGGTGELFF	TGCGCCAGCAGCCAGTCCCGTCTAGCGGGGGGCACCGGGGAGCTGTTTTTT
many	TRBD2	TRBJ2-1	TRBV5-1	CASSGRTSGIVDEQFF	TGCGCCAGCAGCGGCAGGACTAGCGGGATCGTGGATGAGCAGTTCTTC
many	.	TRBJ1-2	TRBV20-1	CSARAGFRGYTF	TGCAGTGCTAGAGCCGGATTTCGTGGCTACACCTTC
.	.	TRBJ2-5	TRBV20-1	CSASKQETQYF	TGCAGTGCTAGCAAGCAAGAGACCCAGTACTTC
few	.	TRBJ1-5	TRBV24-1	CATSDHRAGVLQPQHF	TGTGCCACCAGTGATCATCGGGCAGGGGTTTTGCAGCCCCAGCATTTT
many	.	TRBJ2-7	TRBV30	CAWSRGSPYEQYF	TGTGCCTGGAGTCGTGGATCCCCCTACGAGCAGTACTTC
many	TRBD1	TRBJ1-2	TRBV5-1	CASSTGGDGYTF	TGCGCCAGCTCGACAGGGGGCGATGGCTACACCTTC
many	TRBD1	TRBJ1-5	TRBV7-2	CASSPTGGRNQPQHF	TGTGCCAGCAGCCCAACAGGGGGGCGCAATCAGCCCCAGCATTTT
many	.	TRBJ1-5	TRBV20-1	CSASQANQPQHF	TGCAGTGCTTCCCAGGCAAATCAGCCCCAGCATTTT
many	.	TRBJ2-1	TRBV24-1	CATSDLRGDEQFF	TGTGCCACCAGTGATTTGCGGGGTGATGAGCAGTTCTTC
many	.	TRBJ1-2	TRBV4-1	CASSQAPQAPDGYTF	TGCGCCAGCAGCCAAGCTCCTCAGGCGCCAGATGGCTACACCTTC